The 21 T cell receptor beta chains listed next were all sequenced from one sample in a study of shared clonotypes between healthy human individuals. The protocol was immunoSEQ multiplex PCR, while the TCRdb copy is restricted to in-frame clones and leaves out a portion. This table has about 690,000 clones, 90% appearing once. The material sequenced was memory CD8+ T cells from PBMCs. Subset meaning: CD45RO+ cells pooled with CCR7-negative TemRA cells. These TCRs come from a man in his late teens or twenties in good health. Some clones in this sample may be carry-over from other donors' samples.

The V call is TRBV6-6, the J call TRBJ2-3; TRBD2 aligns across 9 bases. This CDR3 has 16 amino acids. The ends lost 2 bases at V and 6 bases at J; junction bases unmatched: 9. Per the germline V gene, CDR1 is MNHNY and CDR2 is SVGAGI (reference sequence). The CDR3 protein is CASSYVGGRALDTQYF. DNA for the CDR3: TGTGCCAGCAGTTACGTTGGCGGGAGGGCCTTGGATACGCAGTATTTT.

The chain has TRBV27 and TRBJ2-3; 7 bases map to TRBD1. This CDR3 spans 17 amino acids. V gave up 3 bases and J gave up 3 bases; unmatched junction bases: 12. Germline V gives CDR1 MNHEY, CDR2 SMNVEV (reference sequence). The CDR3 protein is CASSLGKDRVGTDTQYF. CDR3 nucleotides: TGTGCCAGCAGTTTGGGGAAAGACAGGGTAGGGACAGATACGCAGTATTTT.

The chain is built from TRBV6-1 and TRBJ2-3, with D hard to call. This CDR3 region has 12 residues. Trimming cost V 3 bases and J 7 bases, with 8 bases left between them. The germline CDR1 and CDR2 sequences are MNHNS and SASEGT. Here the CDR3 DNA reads TGTGCCAGCAGTGATCAAGAGAATACGCAGTATTTT. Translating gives CASSDQENTQYF.

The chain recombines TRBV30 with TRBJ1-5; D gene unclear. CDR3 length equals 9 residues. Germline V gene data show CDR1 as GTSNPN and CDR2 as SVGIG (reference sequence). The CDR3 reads CVGFQPQHF. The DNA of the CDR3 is TGTGTGGGTTTTCAGCCCCAGCATTTT.

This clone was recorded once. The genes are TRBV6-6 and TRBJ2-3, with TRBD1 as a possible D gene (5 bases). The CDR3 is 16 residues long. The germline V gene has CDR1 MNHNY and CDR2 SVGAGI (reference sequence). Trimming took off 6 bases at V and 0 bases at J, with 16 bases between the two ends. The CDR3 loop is CASSHRQPPSTDTQYF. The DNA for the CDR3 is TGTGCCAGCAGCCACAGACAGCCCCCTAGCACAGATACGCAGTATTTT.

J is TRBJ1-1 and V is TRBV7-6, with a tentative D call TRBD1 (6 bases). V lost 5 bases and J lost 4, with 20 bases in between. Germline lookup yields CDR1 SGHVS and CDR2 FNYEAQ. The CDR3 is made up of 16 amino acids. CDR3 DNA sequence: TGTGCCAGCAGCAAGTTTTCAGGACAGCTCCTCACTGAAGCTTTCTTT. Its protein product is CASSKFSGQLLTEAFF.

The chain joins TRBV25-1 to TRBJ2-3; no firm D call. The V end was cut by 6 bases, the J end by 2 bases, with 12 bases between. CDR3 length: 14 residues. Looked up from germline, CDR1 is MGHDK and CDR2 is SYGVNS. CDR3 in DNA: TGTGCCAGCAGCGCTGTAGGCTACACAGATACGCAGTATTTT. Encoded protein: CASSAVGYTDTQYF.

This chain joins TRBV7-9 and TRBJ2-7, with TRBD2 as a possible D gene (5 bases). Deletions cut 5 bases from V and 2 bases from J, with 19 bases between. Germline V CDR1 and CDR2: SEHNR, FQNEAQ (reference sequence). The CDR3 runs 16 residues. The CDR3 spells CASSPDGERAAYEQYF. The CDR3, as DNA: TGTGCCAGCAGCCCCGACGGCGAGAGGGCTGCCTACGAGCAGTACTTC.

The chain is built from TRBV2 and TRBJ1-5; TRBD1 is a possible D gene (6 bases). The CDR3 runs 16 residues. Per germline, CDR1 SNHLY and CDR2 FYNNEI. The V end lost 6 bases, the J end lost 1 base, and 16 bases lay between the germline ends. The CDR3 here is CASRWTAVGSNQPQHF. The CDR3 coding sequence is TGTGCCAGCAGATGGACAGCCGTCGGGAGCAATCAGCCCCAGCATTTT.

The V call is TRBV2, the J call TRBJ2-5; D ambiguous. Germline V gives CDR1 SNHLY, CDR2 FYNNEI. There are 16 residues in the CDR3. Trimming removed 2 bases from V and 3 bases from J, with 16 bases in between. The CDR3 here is CASSENYERAEETQYF. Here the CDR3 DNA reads TGTGCCAGCAGTGAAAATTACGAACGGGCGGAAGAGACCCAGTACTTC.

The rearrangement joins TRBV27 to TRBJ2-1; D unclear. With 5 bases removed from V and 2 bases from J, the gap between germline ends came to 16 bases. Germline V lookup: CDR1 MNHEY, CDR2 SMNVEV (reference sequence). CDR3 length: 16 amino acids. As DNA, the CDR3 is TGTGCCAGCAGTCGCATTCCGGGCTCGACCTACAATGAGCAGTTCTTC. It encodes CASSRIPGSTYNEQFF.

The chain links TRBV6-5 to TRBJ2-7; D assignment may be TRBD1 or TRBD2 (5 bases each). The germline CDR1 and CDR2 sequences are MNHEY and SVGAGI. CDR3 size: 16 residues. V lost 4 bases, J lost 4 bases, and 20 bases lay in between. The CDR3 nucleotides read TGTGCCAGCAGTTTACAACAACGGGACCAACAATACGAGCAGTACTTC. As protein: CASSLQQRDQQYEQYF.

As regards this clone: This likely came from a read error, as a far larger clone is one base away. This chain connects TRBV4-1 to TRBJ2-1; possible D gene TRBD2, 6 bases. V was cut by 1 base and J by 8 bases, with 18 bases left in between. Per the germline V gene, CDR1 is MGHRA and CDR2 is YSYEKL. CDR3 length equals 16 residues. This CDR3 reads CASSQVASDREYEQFF. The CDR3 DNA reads TGCGCCAGCAGCCAAGTTGCCAGCGACCGGGAGTATGAGCAGTTCTTC.

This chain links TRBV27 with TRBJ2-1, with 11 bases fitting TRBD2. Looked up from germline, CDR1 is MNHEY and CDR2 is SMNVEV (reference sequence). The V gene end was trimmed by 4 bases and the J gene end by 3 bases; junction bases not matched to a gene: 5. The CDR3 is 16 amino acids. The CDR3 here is CASSSRLAGIYNEQFF. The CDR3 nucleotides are TGTGCCAGCAGTTCCCGACTAGCGGGGATCTACAATGAGCAGTTCTTC.

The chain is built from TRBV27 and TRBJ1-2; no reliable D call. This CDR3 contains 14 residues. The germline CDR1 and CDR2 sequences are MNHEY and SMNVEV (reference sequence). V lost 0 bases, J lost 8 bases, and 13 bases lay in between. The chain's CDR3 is CASSLSPTGRGYTF. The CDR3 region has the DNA TGTGCCAGCAGTTTATCGCCGACTGGGCGCGGCTACACCTTC.

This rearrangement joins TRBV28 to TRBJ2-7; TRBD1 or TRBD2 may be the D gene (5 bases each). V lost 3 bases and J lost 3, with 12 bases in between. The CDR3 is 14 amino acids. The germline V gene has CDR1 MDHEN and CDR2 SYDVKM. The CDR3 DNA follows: TGTGCCAGCAGTTTGTGGGACGGGAACTACGAGCAGTACTTC. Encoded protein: CASSLWDGNYEQYF.

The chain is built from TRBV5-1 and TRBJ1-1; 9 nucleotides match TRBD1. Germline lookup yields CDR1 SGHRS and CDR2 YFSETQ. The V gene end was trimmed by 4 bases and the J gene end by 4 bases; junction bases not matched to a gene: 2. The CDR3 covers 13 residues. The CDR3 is CASSQTGGTEAFF. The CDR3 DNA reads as TGCGCCAGCAGCCAGACAGGGGGCACTGAAGCTTTCTTT.

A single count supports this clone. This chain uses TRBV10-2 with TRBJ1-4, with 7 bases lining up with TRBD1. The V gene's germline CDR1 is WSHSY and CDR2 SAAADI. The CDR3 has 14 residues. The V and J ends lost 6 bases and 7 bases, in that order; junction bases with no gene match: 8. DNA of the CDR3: TGCGCCAGCAGCCTTAAGGACAGGCGTGAAAAACTGTTTTTT. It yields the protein CASSLKDRREKLFF.

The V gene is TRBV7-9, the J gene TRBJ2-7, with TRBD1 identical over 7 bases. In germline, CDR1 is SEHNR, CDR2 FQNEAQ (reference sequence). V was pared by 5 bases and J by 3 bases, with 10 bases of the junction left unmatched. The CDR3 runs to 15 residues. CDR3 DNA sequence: TGTGCCAGCAGCCCAGGGGGACGGTTGAGCTACGAGCAGTACTTC. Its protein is CASSPGGRLSYEQYF.

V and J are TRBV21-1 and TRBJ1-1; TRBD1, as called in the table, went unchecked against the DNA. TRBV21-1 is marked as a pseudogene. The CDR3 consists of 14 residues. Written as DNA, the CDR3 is TGTGCCAGCAGCAAAGGACAGGGTGAAACTGAAGCTTTCTTT. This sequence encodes CASSKGQGETEAFF.

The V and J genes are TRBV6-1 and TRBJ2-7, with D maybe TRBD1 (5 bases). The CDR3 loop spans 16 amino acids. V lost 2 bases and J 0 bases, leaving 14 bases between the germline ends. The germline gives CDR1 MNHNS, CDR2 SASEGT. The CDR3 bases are TGTGCCAGCAGTGAAATAATAAGCAGGGCCTCCTACGAGCAGTACTTC. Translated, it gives CASSEIISRASYEQYF.